The 17 T cell receptor beta chains in this list originate from one sample, sequenced in a study of T cells in Graves' hyperthyroidism and ophthalmopathy. Regions amplified from RNA transcripts were the TCR beta CDR3 regions. With the HTBI primer set, the TCR CDR3 went through a first round of RT-PCR. TCRdb re-analysed the multiplex PCR reads in MiXCR, keeping a single row per CDR3 protein. The sample carries hundreds of thousands of distinct CDR3 sequences, over 15% recorded once. Sequencing was performed on blood. These receptors all come from a woman in her late teens or twenties with Graves' hyperthyroidism.

This clonotype was counted many times. V usage is TRBV24-1 and J usage is TRBJ2-3, with 11 nucleotides matching TRBD2. The CDR3 totals 15 residues. Trimming took 6 bases from V and 2 from J; bases not matched to a gene: 3. Germline V gene lookup returns CDR1 KGHDR and CDR2 SFDVKD. CDR3 DNA sequence: TGTGCCACCAGTCTAGCGGGAGGTATCACAGATACGCAGTATTTT. It encodes CATSLAGGITDTQYF.

The genes are TRBV6-5 and TRBJ1-5; D is perhaps TRBD1 (6 bases). The CDR3 consists of 14 residues. Per the germline V gene, CDR1 is MNHEY and CDR2 is SVGAGI. Trimming removed 2 bases from V and 4 bases from J, with 9 bases in between. CDR3 region: CASSYEQGNQPQHF. Written as DNA, the CDR3 is TGTGCCAGCAGTTACGAACAGGGAAATCAGCCCCAGCATTTT.

The chain has TRBV6-2 or TRBV6-3 and TRBJ2-7; D remains unclear. Between the trimmed V and J ends, which lost 4 bases and 7 bases, there was a span of 17 bases. The CDR3 contains 14 residues. CDR1 and CDR2 (germline): MNHEY, SVGEGT. CDR3 sequence reads: CASSSGRSLREQYF. The CDR3 nucleotides read TGTGCCAGCAGTTCCGGCCGGTCCCTACGGGAGCAGTACTTC.

This clonotype was observed many times. The chain links TRBV29-1 to TRBJ1-5; D perhaps matches TRBD1 (6 bases). Trimming stripped 4 bases from V and 4 bases from J, with 14 bases between. The CDR3 spans 14 residues. CDR1 and CDR2 (germline): SQVTM, ANQGSEA. CDR3 amino acids: CSVVRGARNQPQHF. CDR3 coding DNA: TGCAGCGTTGTGAGGGGGGCGCGTAATCAGCCCCAGCATTTT. The whole variable domain, filled in from reference TRBV29-1 and TRBJ1-5, reads SAVISQKPSRDICQRGTSLTIQCQVDSQVTMMFWYRQQPGQSLTLIATANQGSEATYESGFVIDKFPISRPNLTFSTLTVSNMSPEDSSIYLCSVVRGARNQPQHFGDGTRLSIL.

This clonotype was detected ten times or more. The chain is built from TRBV27 and TRBJ2-5, with 10 bases aligning to TRBD2. Germline V gene sequence: CDR1 MNHEY, CDR2 SMNVEV (reference sequence). The CDR3 consists of 14 residues. V shed 7 bases, J shed 0 bases, and the junction held 2 bases outside the gene matches. The CDR3 nucleotides read TGTGCCAGCAAGCGGGGGGGATACCAAGAGACCCAGTACTTC. Protein: CASKRGGYQETQYF.

This clonotype has ten or more counts. The rearrangement links TRBV3-1 to TRBJ1-6, with a weak D call TRBD1 (5 bases). Germline assignment: CDR1 LGHDT and CDR2 YNNKEL (reference sequence). The germline V and J ends were trimmed by 4 bases and 10 bases, with 11 bases remaining between them. This CDR3 contains 13 residues. CDR3 DNA: TGTGCCAGCAGCCCCTCGACAGACTCACCCCTCCACTTT. Its protein is CASSPSTDSPLHF.

Only a few counts were recorded for this clonotype. The chain uses TRBV6-1 and TRBJ2-7; the D is unclear. CDR1 is MNHNS and CDR2 is SASEGT in the germline V gene. Trimming took 2 bases from V and 7 from J, leaving 6 bases between them. The CDR3 spans 11 residues. The CDR3 bases are TGTGCCAGCAGTGAAATATGGGAGCAGTACTTC. Residues: CASSEIWEQYF.

In this sample, this clonotype turned up a few times. This rearrangement joins TRBV20-1 to TRBJ2-3, with 8 bases identical to TRBD1. CDR3 length equals 16 residues. V shed 5 bases and J 0 bases; nucleotides not matched to a gene: 10. CDR1 and CDR2 from the germline V gene are DFQATT and SNEGSKA (reference sequence). The CDR3 sequence is CSAGGRTGTSTDTQYF. The CDR3, as DNA: TGCAGTGCTGGTGGGCGGACAGGGACTAGCACAGATACGCAGTATTTT.

This clonotype occurred many times. The chain couples TRBV2 to TRBJ2-7; D gene uncertain. Germline V gene data show CDR1 as SNHLY and CDR2 as FYNNEI. The CDR3 spans 14 residues. Trimming pared 7 bases from V and 6 bases from J, leaving 19 bases between. This chain's CDR3 is CASILWSESSEQYF. In nucleotides, the CDR3 is TGTGCCAGCATCCTATGGAGTGAGTCGAGCGAGCAGTACTTC.

This clonotype was seen only a few times. V usage is TRBV3-1 and J usage is TRBJ2-3; 8 bases agree with TRBD1. Germline lookup yields CDR1 LGHDT and CDR2 YNNKEL (reference sequence). The length of the CDR3 is 18 residues. The J segment lost 4 bases and the V segment lost 0 bases, leaving 12 bases of the junction unmatched. Written as DNA, the CDR3 is TGTGCCAGCAGCCAAGATAGGGGGAGACAGGGGTTGGCAGATACGCAGTATTTT. It translates to CASSQDRGRQGLADTQYF.

The chain employs TRBV25-1 and TRBJ2-5, with 8 bases fitting TRBD2. Unmatched junction bases numbered 13, after V lost 3 bases and J lost 4 bases. Germline V gene lookup returns CDR1 MGHDK and CDR2 SYGVNS. The CDR3 is 17 residues long. The CDR3 here is CASSDGAGVLRGETQYF. CDR3 DNA: TGTGCCAGCAGTGATGGAGCGGGGGTTCTGAGAGGAGAGACCCAGTACTTC.

The chain uses TRBV20-1 and TRBJ2-7; 9 bases are a match to TRBD2. CDR1 is DFQATT and CDR2 is SNEGSKA in the germline V gene (reference sequence). CDR3 length: 13 amino acids. J lost 2 bases, V lost 5 bases, and 4 bases had no gene match. DNA for the CDR3: TGCAGTGCTCTTAGCGGGGGACCCTACGAGCAGTACTTC. Its translation is CSALSGGPYEQYF.

The chain uses TRBV29-1 and TRBJ1-2, with D maybe TRBD1 (5 bases). Looked up from germline, CDR1 is SQVTM and CDR2 is ANQGSEA. The CDR3 has 13 residues. V gave up 5 bases and J gave up 3 bases, with 13 bases separating them. The CDR3 sequence: CSVRVGGDYGYTF. CDR3 sequence (DNA): TGCAGCGTTAGGGTTGGGGGGGACTATGGCTACACCTTC. The full variable domain, rest sourced from reference TRBV29-1 and TRBJ1-2, is SAVISQKPSRDICQRGTSLTIQCQVDSQVTMMFWYRQQPGQSLTLIATANQGSEATYESGFVIDKFPISRPNLTFSTLTVSNMSPEDSSIYLCSVRVGGDYGYTFGSGTRLTVV.

This clonotype was observed a few times. V and J are TRBV7-9 and TRBJ2-4; 10 bases map to TRBD2. V lost 3 bases and J lost 6; bases outside the gene matches: 8. This CDR3 has 16 amino acids. Germline lookup yields CDR1 SEHNR and CDR2 FQNEAQ (reference sequence). This CDR3 reads CASSFPSGSGTNIQYF. The CDR3 nucleotides read TGTGCCAGCAGCTTTCCTAGCGGGAGTGGGACAAACATTCAGTACTTC.

This clonotype was detected a few times. The genes are TRBV10-2 and TRBJ2-7, with TRBD1 matching 7 bases. CDR3 size: 14 residues. V trimming: 2 bases; J trimming: 2 bases; junction bases outside the gene matches: 3. Germline values: CDR1 WSHSY, CDR2 SAAADI. The CDR3 bases are TGCGCCAGCAGTGAGGTGGGACAGACCTACGAGCAGTACTTC. Protein product: CASSEVGQTYEQYF.

This clonotype was observed at least ten times. The chain links TRBV27 to TRBJ2-5; TRBD2 agrees at 7 bases. The CDR3 covers 16 residues. Germline loops: CDR1 MNHEY, CDR2 SMNVEV (reference sequence). V lost 3 bases to trimming and J lost 2 bases; unmatched junction nucleotides: 9. CDR3: CASSLIFGTTQETQYF. CDR3 sequence (DNA): TGTGCCAGCAGTTTGATATTTGGGACTACGCAAGAGACCCAGTACTTC.

This sequence joins TRBV5-1 and TRBJ1-2, with 10 bases lining up with TRBD1. The V segment lost 2 bases and the J segment 6 bases; nucleotides outside the gene matches: 4. CDR3 length equals 14 residues. In germline, CDR1 is SGHRS, CDR2 YFSETQ. This CDR3 is CASSFRTGGDGYTF. The CDR3, as DNA: TGCGCCAGCAGCTTCCGGACAGGGGGTGATGGCTACACCTTC. The variable domain in full, completed from reference TRBV5-1 and TRBJ1-2, reads KAGVTQTPRYLIKTRGQQVTLSCSPISGHRSVSWYQQTPGQGLQFLFEYFSETQRNKGNFPGRFSGRQFSNSRSEMNVSTLELGDSALYLCASSFRTGGDGYTFGSGTRLTVV.